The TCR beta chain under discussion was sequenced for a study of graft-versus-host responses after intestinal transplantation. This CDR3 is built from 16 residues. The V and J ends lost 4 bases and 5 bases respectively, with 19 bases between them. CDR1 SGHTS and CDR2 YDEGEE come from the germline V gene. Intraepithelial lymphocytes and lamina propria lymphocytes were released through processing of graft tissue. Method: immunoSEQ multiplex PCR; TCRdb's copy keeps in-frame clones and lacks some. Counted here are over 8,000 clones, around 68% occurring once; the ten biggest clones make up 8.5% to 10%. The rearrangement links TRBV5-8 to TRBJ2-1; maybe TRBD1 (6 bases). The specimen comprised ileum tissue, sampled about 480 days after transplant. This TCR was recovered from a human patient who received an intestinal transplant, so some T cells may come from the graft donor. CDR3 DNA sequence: TGTGCCAGCAGCACTGGCTCGGGACACGGTAACAATGAGCAGTTCTTC. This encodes CASSTGSGHGNNEQFF.